The rows below give T cell receptor beta chains drawn from one sample of a study of vaccination effects on CD4 cells after COVID-19. These receptors' antigens are unknown. Profiled with immunoSEQ multiplex PCR; TCRdb holds only in-frame clones, not every one. The sample contains tens of thousands of clones, almost 85% of which appear only once. Source: CD4+ T cells from PBMCs cultured with HCoV-NL63 spike peptides, taken after COVID-19 vaccination. These receptors were taken from a human donor who received a COVID-19 vaccine. Some clones in this sample may be carry-over from other donors' samples. CDR3s leave out the opening cysteine and the closing phenylalanine or tryptophan. Clone size is stated in some rows and not others, as once, few, many or a class when expanded.

-,TRBJ2-6,TRBV7-8,ASSLALGSGANVLT
-,TRBJ1-2,TRBV18,ASSPLGTEPNYGYT
few,TRBJ1-1,TRBV5-4,ASVPGGQGRRAF
-,TRBJ1-1,TRBV14,ASSRNRNTEAF
-,TRBJ2-1,TRBV6-4,ASSSTGTGGRNEQF
-,TRBJ1-1,TRBV7-9,ASTQGVNTEAF
-,TRBJ1-6,TRBV5-1,ASSLFESPLH
-,TRBJ2-2,TRBV6-6,ASSYIGAGELF
once,TRBJ1-4,TRBV19,ASTASGQRDEKLF
-,TRBJ2-3,TRBV12-2,ASRFFPPRDRQACADTQY
-,TRBJ1-4,TRBV9,ASSPEGGAWEKLF
-,TRBJ1-2,TRBV5-5,ASSLATNYGYT
-,TRBJ1-1,TRBV30,AWTQIDRVNTEAF
-,TRBJ2-3,TRBV24-1,ATSRRGDTQY
-,TRBJ2-3,TRBV11-2,ASSRLIGGKSTDTQY
-,TRBJ1-1,TRBV4-3,ASSFRTGLNTEAF
-,TRBJ2-3,TRBV30,AWSKGLPGTDTQY
-,TRBJ1-2,TRBV30,AWSDIGGPYYGYT
-,TRBJ2-5,TRBV5-1,ASSLKTAQETQY
-,TRBJ2-5,TRBV10-3,AISEAAQETQY
-,TRBJ1-4,TRBV9,ASSAGLSVNEKLF
-,TRBJ1-5,TRBV19,ASRRGSNQPQH
-,TRBJ1-5,TRBV3-1/TRBV3-2,ASSGTGDQPQH
few,TRBJ2-5,TRBV7-3,ASSLVGETQY
-,TRBJ1-2,TRBV5-4,ASSEGSWDYGYT
-,TRBJ1-1,TRBV19,ASSIGRGVANTEAF
-,TRBJ1-1,TRBV18,ASSPNRGMNTEAF
-,TRBJ1-1,TRBV3-1/TRBV3-2,ASSQAGVNTEAF
-,TRBJ1-4,TRBV6-1,ASSDGFGQNNEKLF
-,TRBJ1-1,TRBV7-9,ASSLAPGQNTEAF
-,TRBJ2-3,TRBV9,ASSLAPINPPSDTQY
once,TRBJ1-4,TRBV18,ASSLNRQGQSEKLF
-,TRBJ1-1,TRBV5-1,ASSIDRLNTEAF
-,TRBJ1-4,TRBV6-5,ASRTQQGAEKLF
once,TRBJ2-1,TRBV7-2,ASSQGQTSYNEQF
-,TRBJ2-5,TRBV28,ASLSARGTQETQY